Listed below are T cell receptor beta chains from one sample, sequenced in a study of blood T cell repertoires in COVID-19. Assay used: immunoSEQ multiplex PCR; TCRdb lists only in-frame clones, some missing. Of 85,000 to 110,000 clones in the sample, more than 80% are singletons; the top ten hold 3.5%. Sequencing was done on a sample of peripheral blood. These receptors were taken from a woman in her fifties or sixties with acute or convalescent COVID-19. CDR3s leave out the opening cysteine and the closing phenylalanine or tryptophan. Each record gives: V gene, J gene, D gene, CDR3 protein. A D gene is named only where the DNA matches it firmly.

TRBV11-2	TRBJ2-1	TRBD2	ASRRLAGGPYNEQF
TRBV29-1	TRBJ1-1	NA	SVDPGDTEAF
TRBV2	TRBJ1-2	NA	ASRGGLPPYGYT
TRBV19	TRBJ2-3	TRBD2	ASNPTSGSYTDTQY
TRBV5-8	TRBJ2-7	TRBD1	ASSLRDRVFGAY
TRBV9	TRBJ2-2	NA	ASSVEGASGELF
TRBV19	TRBJ1-2	NA	ASSITGLGGYT
TRBV5-1	TRBJ2-2	NA	ASSLTALVNTGELF
TRBV6-5	TRBJ2-5	TRBD1	ATRTGHETQY
TRBV28	TRBJ2-3	NA	ASSIINGTDTQY
TRBV6-5	TRBJ1-2	TRBD1	ATQSGQHYGYT
TRBV19	TRBJ2-1	NA	ASSIVGPRGSEQF